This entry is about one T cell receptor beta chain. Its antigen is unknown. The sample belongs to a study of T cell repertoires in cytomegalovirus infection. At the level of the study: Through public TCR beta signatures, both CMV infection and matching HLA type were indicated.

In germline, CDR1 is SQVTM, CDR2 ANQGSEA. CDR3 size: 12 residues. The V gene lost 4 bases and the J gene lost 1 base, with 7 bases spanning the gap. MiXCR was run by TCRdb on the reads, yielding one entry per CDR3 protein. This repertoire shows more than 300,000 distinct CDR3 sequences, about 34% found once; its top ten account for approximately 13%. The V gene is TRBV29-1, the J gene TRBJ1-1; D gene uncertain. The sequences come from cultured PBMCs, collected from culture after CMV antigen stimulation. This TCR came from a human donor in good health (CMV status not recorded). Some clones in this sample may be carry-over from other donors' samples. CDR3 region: CSVGMGNTEAFF. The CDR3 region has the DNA TGCAGCGTTGGGATGGGGAACACTGAAGCTTTCTTT.